These 23 T cell receptor beta chains came from one sample sequenced in a study of regulatory T cells in long-lasting Graves disease. Indicated time point: newly diagnosed GD, antithyroid drugs for less than 3 months. The TCR library was prepared using RNA isolated from PBMCs. Arm-PCR of CDR3 regions with iRepertoire HTBI primers generated TCR beta libraries. TCRdb fed the multiplex PCR reads into MiXCR, producing one record per CDR3 protein. This sample has 350,000 to 400,000 distinct CDR3 sequences, with less than 20% found just once. The specimen was peripheral blood mononuclear cells (PBMCs), collected at new diagnosis, from a patient treated with antithyroid drugs. Every receptor here comes from a female donor with Graves disease.

CDR3 sequence (DNA): TGCGCCAGCAGCGGGATGAGGGGAGCTAACTATGGCTACACCTTC. Amino acids: CASSGMRGANYGYTF. This chain connects TRBV4-3 to TRBJ1-2, with D perhaps matching TRBD1 (5 bases). The CDR3 totals 15 residues. Germline V gene lookup returns CDR1 LGHNA and CDR2 YSLEER. The ends were cut back, 5 bases at V and 0 bases at J, with 13 bases in the middle.

Worth noting for this clonotype: Sequence at one end of the junction differs from germline and may be a read error. The genes are TRBV7-2 and TRBJ1-4; 7 bases fit TRBD1. The CDR3 totals 14 residues. Germline V CDR1 and CDR2: SGHTA, FQGNSA. Written as DNA, the CDR3 is TGTGCCTGCAGCTTAGGGGGCTTAAATGAAAAACTGTTTTTT. Protein: CACSLGGLNEKLFF.

There are many counts of this clonotype. The chain couples TRBV10-3 to TRBJ2-7, with D maybe TRBD2 (5 bases). The germline CDR1 and CDR2 sequences are ENHRY and SYGVKD. Trimming removed 3 bases from V and 1 base from J, with 7 bases in between. This CDR3 comprises 13 residues. The CDR3 is CAISDGVSYEQYF. CDR3 sequence (DNA): TGTGCCATCAGTGACGGGGTATCCTACGAGCAGTACTTC.

This clonotype was found many times. The chain recombines TRBV5-1 with TRBJ2-3; D may be TRBD1 (6 bases). This CDR3 is 15 amino acids long. Per germline, CDR1 SGHRS and CDR2 YFSETQ. Trimming cost V 2 bases and J 2 bases, with 12 bases left between them. CDR3 residues: CASSLQGVFTDTQYF. The CDR3 DNA reads TGCGCCAGCAGCTTACAGGGTGTGTTCACAGATACGCAGTATTTT.

The genes are TRBV28 and TRBJ2-2, with D possibly being TRBD2 (6 bases). V lost 8 bases to trimming and J lost 6 bases, with 19 bases between them. Germline V CDR1 and CDR2: MDHEN, SYDVKM. The CDR3 runs 15 residues. The CDR3 coding sequence is TGTGCCAGCCTAAGCGGGCCTCCTGACGCCGGGGAGCTGTTTTTT. It codes for CASLSGPPDAGELFF. Looking up the rest from reference TRBV28 and TRBJ2-2 gives the full variable domain: DVKVTQSSRYLVKRTGEKVFLECVQDMDHENMFWYRQDPGLGLRLIYFSYDVKMKEKGDIPEGYSVSREKKERFSLILESASTNQTSMYLCASLSGPPDAGELFFGEGSRLTVL.

This clonotype is a singleton in its sample. The chain is built from TRBV10-1 and TRBJ2-2, with D possibly matching TRBD2 (6 bases). The CDR3 sequence is 16 residues long. Per the germline V gene, CDR1 is WNHNN and CDR2 is SYGVQD (reference sequence). The ends were cut back, 3 bases at V and 3 bases at J, with 14 bases in the middle. The CDR3 nucleotides read TGCGCCAGCAGTGAAGGCGGGGCCCGGGACACCGGGGAGCTGTTTTTT. This translates into CASSEGGARDTGELFF.

This clonotype was seen ten or more times. The chain has TRBV5-6 and TRBJ2-5, with 12 bases that match TRBD1. CDR1 and CDR2 from the germline V gene are SGHDT and YYEEEE. V dropped 6 bases and J dropped 2; count of bases not matched to a gene: 11. This CDR3 is 17 amino acids long. The CDR3 DNA follows: TGTGCCAGCAACCCGGGACAGGGGGCAAGATTTCAAGAGACCCAGTACTTC. This codes for CASNPGQGARFQETQYF.

Turning to this clonotype: This could be a read error, since a much larger clone is one nucleotide away. V and J are TRBV2 and TRBJ1-2; D is perhaps TRBD1 (5 bases). Germline V gene lookup returns CDR1 SNHLY and CDR2 FYNNEI. Between the trimmed V and J ends, which lost 6 bases and 2 bases, there was a span of 10 bases. The CDR3 loop spans 13 amino acids. The DNA of the CDR3 is TGTGCCAGCAGGACAGAGGAGAACTATGGCTACACCTTC. This codes for CASRTEENYGYTF.

This chain joins TRBV5-6 and TRBJ1-5; 8 bases agree with TRBD1. Germline loops: CDR1 SGHDT, CDR2 YYEEEE. CDR3 length equals 14 residues. J lost 3 bases, V lost 4 bases, and 3 bases had no gene match. The CDR3 bases are TGTGCCAGCAGCCCAGGGGGCTACAATCAGCCCCAGCATTTT. Protein product: CASSPGGYNQPQHF. Combining the CDR3 with reference TRBV5-6 and TRBJ1-5 gives the whole variable domain DAGVTQSPTHLIKTRGQQVTLRCSPKSGHDTVSWYQQALGQGPQFIFQYYEEEERQRGNFPDRFSGHQFPNYSSELNVNALLLGDSALYLCASSPGGYNQPQHFGDGTRLSIL.

This rearrangement joins TRBV27 to TRBJ2-5, with TRBD2 matching 13 bases. With 3 bases clipped from V and 7 bases from J, the junction kept 2 bases outside the gene matches. The CDR3 sequence is 14 residues long. CDR1 MNHEY and CDR2 SMNVEV come from the germline V gene (reference sequence). The CDR3 DNA reads as TGTGCCAGCAGTTTTGGGACTAGCGGGACGACCCAGTACTTC. Translating it yields CASSFGTSGTTQYF.

This clonotype occurred a few times. The junction departs from the called germline gene at one end, perhaps through a read error. The V call is TRBV3-1, the J call TRBJ1-6; D remains unclear. Germline CDR1 is LGHDT and CDR2 is YNNKEL (reference sequence). The CDR3 has 15 amino acids. The CDR3 region is CAGSQEAITRSPLHF. The DNA for the CDR3 is TGTGCCGGCAGCCAAGAAGCTATCACTCGTTCACCCCTCCACTTT.

The genes are TRBV10-1 and TRBJ1-1; possibly TRBD1 for D (5 bases). Trimming removed 2 bases at V and 3 bases at J, with 13 bases between. From germline, CDR1 is WNHNN and CDR2 SYGVQD (reference sequence). There are 15 residues in the CDR3. This CDR3 is CASSERSQGDTEAFF. CDR3 DNA: TGCGCCAGCAGTGAGCGATCCCAGGGAGACACTGAAGCTTTCTTT.

The chain carries TRBV4-1 and TRBJ1-5; 8 bases line up with TRBD1. Trimming took 3 bases from V and 0 from J; bases not matched to a gene: 13. The germline V gene has CDR1 MGHRA and CDR2 YSYEKL. The CDR3 has 19 residues. In DNA, the CDR3 is TGCGCCAGCAGCCACGTACAGGGGGATCCTGCACATAGCAATCAGCCCCAGCATTTT. It is translated as CASSHVQGDPAHSNQPQHF.

The CDR3 sequence: CSAGRGRRDTDTQYF. CDR3 coding DNA: TGCAGTGCGGGCCGGGGACGGCGAGACACAGATACGCAGTATTTT. This sequence joins TRBV20-1 and TRBJ2-3; D might be TRBD1 or TRBD2, each matching 5 bases. V was pared by 6 bases and J by 2 bases, with 18 bases between. The CDR3 is 15 amino acids. Germline lookup yields CDR1 DFQATT and CDR2 SNEGSKA (reference sequence).

This clonotype has a handful of counts. V and J are TRBV9 and TRBJ1-2; 9 bases map to TRBD1. Germline CDR1 is SGDLS and CDR2 is YYNGEE. V dropped 5 bases and J dropped 4; count of bases not matched to a gene: 9. The CDR3 spans 15 residues. This CDR3 is CASSQGQGHGYGYTF. CDR3 sequence (DNA): TGTGCCAGCAGTCAGGGACAGGGTCATGGCTATGGCTACACCTTC.

This clonotype was picked up many times. This chain links TRBV20-1 with TRBJ1-5, with D perhaps matching TRBD1 (6 bases). V was trimmed by 3 bases and J by 0 bases, leaving 15 bases between them. This CDR3 contains 16 residues. CDR1 and CDR2 from the germline V gene are DFQATT and SNEGSKA (reference sequence). The CDR3 here is CSARRGRGLSNQPQHF. CDR3 nucleotide sequence: TGCAGTGCTAGGAGAGGGCGGGGGCTTAGCAATCAGCCCCAGCATTTT.

J is TRBJ1-4 and V is TRBV2; D unclear. Trimming removed 4 bases at V and 0 bases at J, with 6 bases between. The germline gives CDR1 SNHLY, CDR2 FYNNEI. The CDR3 totals 14 residues. The CDR3 DNA is TGTGCCAGCAGTGGACGGGCAACTAATGAAAAACTGTTTTTT. Its translation is CASSGRATNEKLFF.

V gene TRBV5-1 combines with J gene TRBJ1-1; D is uncertain. There are 12 residues in the CDR3. Looked up from germline, CDR1 is SGHRS and CDR2 is YFSETQ. Between the trimmed V and J ends, which lost 6 bases and 0 bases, there was a span of 6 bases. This chain's CDR3 is CASTAMNTEAFF. DNA of the CDR3: TGCGCCAGCACCGCTATGAACACTGAAGCTTTCTTT.

This clonotype occurred many times. The gene calls are TRBV2 and TRBJ2-1; TRBD2 agrees at 11 bases. CDR1 and CDR2 from the germline V gene are SNHLY and FYNNEI. The CDR3 runs 15 residues. The trim removed 5 bases at V and 7 bases at J, leaving 7 bases unmatched. The CDR3 sequence is CASSPGLAELNEQFF. The CDR3 nucleotides read TGTGCCAGCAGTCCGGGACTAGCGGAGCTTAATGAGCAGTTCTTC.

This clonotype appeared many times. The chain joins TRBV24-1 to TRBJ2-7; no definite D call. Germline-derived CDR1 and CDR2 are KGHDR and SFDVKD. V shed 4 bases and J shed 0 bases, with 3 bases lying between them. This CDR3 has 12 amino acids. DNA for the CDR3: TGTGCCACCAGTGACGACTCCTACGAGCAGTACTTC. Residues: CATSDDSYEQYF.

Many counts were recorded for this clonotype. This chain uses TRBV24-1 with TRBJ2-3; TRBD2 aligns across 8 bases. Per the germline V gene, CDR1 is KGHDR and CDR2 is SFDVKD. There are 14 residues in the CDR3. V was clipped by 7 bases and J by 5 bases; unmatched bases: 7. The CDR3 sequence: CATSKAGAVDTQYF. The CDR3 coding sequence is TGTGCCACCAGCAAAGCGGGGGCGGTAGATACGCAGTATTTT.

The CDR3 reads CASSLSLVPKNIQYF. In DNA, the CDR3 is TGTGCCAGCAGCTTATCCCTAGTGCCCAAAAACATTCAGTACTTC. The chain employs TRBV7-2 and TRBJ2-4; D is unclear. V shed 2 bases and J shed 2 bases, with 10 bases lying between them. The CDR3 consists of 15 residues. Germline V gene data show CDR1 as SGHTA and CDR2 as FQGNSA.

The chain recombines TRBV3-1 with TRBJ1-2, with a weak D call TRBD1 (5 bases). V was shortened by 3 bases and J by 2 bases, with 16 bases between the two germline ends. This CDR3 comprises 16 residues. CDR1 is LGHDT, CDR2 YNNKEL, per germline (reference sequence). This chain's CDR3 is CASSQTNPGLNYGYTF. The CDR3 nucleotides read TGTGCCAGCAGCCAGACTAATCCGGGGCTGAACTATGGCTACACCTTC.